The 6 T cell receptor beta chains given below trace back to one sample, sequenced in a study of cytomegalovirus exposure and HLA in healthy donors. PCR employed 60 Vbeta and 13 Jbeta primers. Produced via immunoSEQ multiplex PCR; TCRdb's table is partial and in-frame only. This sample has 85,000 to 130,000 clones, with around a tenth found just once. The sequencing input was PBMCs. These receptors originate from a man aged 35 to 55 in good health and CMV-seropositive.

There are a few counts of this clone. The chain is built from TRBV4-1 and TRBJ2-3; 12 positions agree with TRBD2. Trimming took 4 bases from V and 5 from J; bases not matched to a gene: 4. This CDR3 region has 15 residues. Germline V gene sequence: CDR1 MGHRA, CDR2 YSYEKL. The CDR3 loop is CASSPSSGRGDTQYF. CDR3 nucleotide sequence: TGCGCCAGCAGCCCCTCTAGCGGGAGGGGAGATACGCAGTATTTT.

There are a few counts of this clone. V and J are TRBV29-1 and TRBJ2-3; weak D call: TRBD1 (6 bases). Germline V gene data show CDR1 as SQVTM and CDR2 as ANQGSEA. Trimming pared 7 bases from V and 0 bases from J, leaving 17 bases between. This CDR3 comprises 15 residues. CDR3 DNA: TGCAGCGCAAACTTCGGACAGAGCAGCACAGATACGCAGTATTTT. Translated, it gives CSANFGQSSTDTQYF.

This clone turned up a few times. The sample has other DNA sequences that encode this CDR3 too. V gene TRBV7-6 combines with J gene TRBJ1-5; 11 bases align to TRBD1. CDR3 length: 14 amino acids. CDR1 is SGHVS and CDR2 is FNYEAQ in the germline V gene. The V gene end was trimmed by 3 bases and the J gene end by 5 bases; junction bases not matched to a gene: 0. The CDR3: CASSLGQGDQPQHF. The CDR3 DNA reads TGTGCCAGCAGCTTGGGACAGGGGGATCAGCCCCAGCATTTT.

The rearrangement links TRBV19 to TRBJ1-5, with TRBD1 matching 8 bases. Germline V gene sequence: CDR1 LNHDA, CDR2 SQIVND (reference sequence). The CDR3 covers 16 residues. J was trimmed by 0 bases and V by 3 bases; bases with no gene match: 4. The CDR3 spells CASSMRQGNSNQPQHF. CDR3 nucleotides: TGTGCCAGTAGTATGAGACAGGGGAATAGCAATCAGCCCCAGCATTTT.

A few counts support this clone. The CDR3 sequence: CASSSRDTTYEQYF. The CDR3 region has the DNA TGTGCCAGCAGTTCCCGGGACACCACCTACGAGCAGTACTTC. The chain combines TRBV27 with TRBJ2-7; maybe TRBD1 (6 bases). V shed 4 bases and J shed 2 bases, with 12 bases lying between them. The CDR3 consists of 14 residues. Per germline, CDR1 MNHEY and CDR2 SMNVEV (reference sequence).

The gene calls are TRBV6-6 and TRBJ2-1, with D perhaps TRBD1 (6 bases). The V end was cut by 8 bases, the J end by 5 bases, with 10 bases between. The CDR3 contains 12 residues. The germline CDR1 and CDR2 sequences are MNHNY and SVGAGI (reference sequence). CDR3 residues: CASHRTDNEQFF. CDR3 in DNA: TGTGCCAGCCATAGGACAGACAATGAGCAGTTCTTC.